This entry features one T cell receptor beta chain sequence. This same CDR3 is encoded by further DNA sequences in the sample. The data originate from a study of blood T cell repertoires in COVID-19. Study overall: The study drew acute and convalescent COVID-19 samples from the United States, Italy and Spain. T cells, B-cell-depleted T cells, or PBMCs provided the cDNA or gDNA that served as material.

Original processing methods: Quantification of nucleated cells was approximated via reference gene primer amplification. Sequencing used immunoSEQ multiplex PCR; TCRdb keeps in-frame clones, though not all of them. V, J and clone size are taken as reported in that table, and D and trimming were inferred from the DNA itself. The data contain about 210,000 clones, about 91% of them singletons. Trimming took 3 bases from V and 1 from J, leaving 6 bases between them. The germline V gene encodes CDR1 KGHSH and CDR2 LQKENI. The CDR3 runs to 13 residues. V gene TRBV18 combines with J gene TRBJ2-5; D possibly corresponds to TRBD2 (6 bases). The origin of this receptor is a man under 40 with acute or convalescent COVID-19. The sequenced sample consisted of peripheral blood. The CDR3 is CASSPGLQETQYF. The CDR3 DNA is TGTGCCAGCTCACCGGGACTCCAAGAGACCCAGTACTTC.